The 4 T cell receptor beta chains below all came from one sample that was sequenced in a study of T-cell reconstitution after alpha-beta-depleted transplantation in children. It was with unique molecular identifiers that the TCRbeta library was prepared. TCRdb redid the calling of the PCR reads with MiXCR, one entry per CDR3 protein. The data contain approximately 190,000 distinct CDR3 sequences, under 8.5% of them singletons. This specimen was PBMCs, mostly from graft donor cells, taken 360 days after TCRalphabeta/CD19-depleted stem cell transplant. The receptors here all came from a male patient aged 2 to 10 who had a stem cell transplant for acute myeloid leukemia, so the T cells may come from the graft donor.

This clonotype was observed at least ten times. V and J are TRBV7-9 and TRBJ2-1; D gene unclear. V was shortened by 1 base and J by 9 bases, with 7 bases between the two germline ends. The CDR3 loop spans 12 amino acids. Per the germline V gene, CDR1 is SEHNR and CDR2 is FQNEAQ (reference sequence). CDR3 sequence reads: CASSLVIFEQFF. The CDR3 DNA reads TGTGCCAGCAGCTTAGTAATATTTGAGCAGTTCTTC.

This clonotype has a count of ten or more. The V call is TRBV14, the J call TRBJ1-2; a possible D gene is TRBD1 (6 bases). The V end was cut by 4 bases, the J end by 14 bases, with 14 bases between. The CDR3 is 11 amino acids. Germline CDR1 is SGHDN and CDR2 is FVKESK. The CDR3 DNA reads TGTGCCAGCAGCCTATCGGACAGCCTAACCTTC. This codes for CASSLSDSLTF.

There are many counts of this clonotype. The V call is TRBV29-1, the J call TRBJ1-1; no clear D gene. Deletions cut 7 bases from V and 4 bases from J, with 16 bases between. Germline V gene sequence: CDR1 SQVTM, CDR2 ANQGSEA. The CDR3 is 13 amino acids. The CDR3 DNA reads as TGCAGCGACCTCCCGTGGATGGGCACTGAAGCTTTCTTT. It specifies CSDLPWMGTEAFF.

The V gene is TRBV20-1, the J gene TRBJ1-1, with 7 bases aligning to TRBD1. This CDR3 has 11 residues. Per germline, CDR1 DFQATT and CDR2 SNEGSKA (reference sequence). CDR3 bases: TGCGGGGGTTACAGGGGAACTGAAGCTTTCTTT. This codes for CGGYRGTEAFF.